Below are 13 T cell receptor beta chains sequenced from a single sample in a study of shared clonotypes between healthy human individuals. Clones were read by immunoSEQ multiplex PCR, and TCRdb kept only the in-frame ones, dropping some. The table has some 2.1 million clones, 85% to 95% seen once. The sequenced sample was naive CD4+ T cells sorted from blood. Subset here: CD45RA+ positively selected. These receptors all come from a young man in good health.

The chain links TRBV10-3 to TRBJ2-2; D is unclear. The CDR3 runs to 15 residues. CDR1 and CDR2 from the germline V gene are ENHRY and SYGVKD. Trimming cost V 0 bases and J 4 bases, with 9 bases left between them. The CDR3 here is CAISESIPSTGELFF. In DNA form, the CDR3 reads TGTGCCATCAGTGAGTCGATTCCAAGCACCGGGGAGCTGTTTTTT.

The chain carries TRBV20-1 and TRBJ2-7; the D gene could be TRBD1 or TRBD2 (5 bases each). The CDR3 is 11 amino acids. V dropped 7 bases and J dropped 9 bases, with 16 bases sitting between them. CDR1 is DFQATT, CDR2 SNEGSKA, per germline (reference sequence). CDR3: CSVGDLVGQYF. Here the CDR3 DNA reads TGCAGTGTGGGGGACCTAGTTGGGCAGTACTTC.

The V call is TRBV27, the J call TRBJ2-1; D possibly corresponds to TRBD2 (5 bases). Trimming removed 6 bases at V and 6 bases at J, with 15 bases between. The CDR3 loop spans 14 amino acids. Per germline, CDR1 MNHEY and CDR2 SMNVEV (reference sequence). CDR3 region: CASRWRSSGNEQFF. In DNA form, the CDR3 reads TGTGCCAGCAGATGGAGGTCCTCAGGCAATGAGCAGTTCTTC.

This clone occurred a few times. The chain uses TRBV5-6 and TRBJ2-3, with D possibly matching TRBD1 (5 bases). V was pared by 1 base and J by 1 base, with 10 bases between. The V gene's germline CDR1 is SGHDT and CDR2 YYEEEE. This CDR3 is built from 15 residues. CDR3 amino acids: CASSLRGFRTDTQYF. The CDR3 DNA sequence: TGTGCCAGCAGCTTGAGGGGATTCCGCACAGATACGCAGTATTTT. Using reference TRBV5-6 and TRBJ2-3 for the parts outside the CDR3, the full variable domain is DAGVTQSPTHLIKTRGQQVTLRCSPKSGHDTVSWYQQALGQGPQFIFQYYEEEERQRGNFPDRFSGHQFPNYSSELNVNALLLGDSALYLCASSLRGFRTDTQYFGPGTRLTVL.

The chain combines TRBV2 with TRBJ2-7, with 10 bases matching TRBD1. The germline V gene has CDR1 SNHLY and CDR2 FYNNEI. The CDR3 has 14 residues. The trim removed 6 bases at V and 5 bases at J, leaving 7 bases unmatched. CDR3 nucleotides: TGTGCCAGCAGGCGACAGGGGGCTAACGACGAGCAGTACTTC. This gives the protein CASRRQGANDEQYF. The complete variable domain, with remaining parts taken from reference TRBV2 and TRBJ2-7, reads EPEVTQTPSHQVTQMGQEVILRCVPISNHLYFYWYRQILGQKVEFLVSFYNNEISEKSEIFDDQFSVERPDGSNFTLKIRSTKLEDSAMYFCASRRQGANDEQYFGPGTRLTVT.

The CDR3 is CASSVGLPTYEQYF. DNA of the CDR3: TGTGCCAGCAGCGTGGGACTACCTACCTACGAGCAGTACTTC. The chain recombines TRBV11-2 with TRBJ2-7; 7 positions agree with TRBD2. From germline, CDR1 is SGHAT and CDR2 FQNNGV. J gave up 2 bases and V 5 bases, and 6 bases lay outside the gene matches. CDR3 size: 14 residues.

CDR3 in amino acids: CATGTENNEQFF. DNA of the CDR3: TGTGCCACCGGGACAGAGAACAATGAGCAGTTCTTC. The chain links TRBV2 to TRBJ2-1; TRBD1 aligns across 7 bases. The germline V gene has CDR1 SNHLY and CDR2 FYNNEI. This CDR3 contains 12 residues. V lost 10 bases to trimming and J lost 5 bases; unmatched junction nucleotides: 5.

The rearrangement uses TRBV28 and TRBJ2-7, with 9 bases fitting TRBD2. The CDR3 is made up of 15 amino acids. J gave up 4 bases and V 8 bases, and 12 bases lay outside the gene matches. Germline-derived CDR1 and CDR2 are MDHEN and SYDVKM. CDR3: CASLKFGGGAYEQYF. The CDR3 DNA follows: TGTGCCAGCCTCAAGTTCGGCGGGGGGGCTTACGAGCAGTACTTC.

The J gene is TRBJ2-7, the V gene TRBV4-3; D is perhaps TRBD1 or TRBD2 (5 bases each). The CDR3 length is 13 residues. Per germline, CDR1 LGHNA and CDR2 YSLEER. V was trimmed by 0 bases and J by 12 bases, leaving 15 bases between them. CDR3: CASSQDPGLGVYF. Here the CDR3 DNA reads TGCGCCAGCAGCCAAGACCCGGGGCTAGGGGTGTACTTC.

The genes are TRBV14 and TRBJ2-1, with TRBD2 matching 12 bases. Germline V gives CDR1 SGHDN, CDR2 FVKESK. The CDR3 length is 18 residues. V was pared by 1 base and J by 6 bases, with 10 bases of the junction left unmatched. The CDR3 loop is CASSQGGSSGGAINEQFF. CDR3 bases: TGTGCCAGCAGCCAAGGAGGGTCTAGCGGGGGGGCTATCAATGAGCAGTTCTTC. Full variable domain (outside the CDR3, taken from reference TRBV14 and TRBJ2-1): EAGVTQFPSHSVIEKGQTVTLRCDPISGHDNLYWYRRVMGKEIKFLLHFVKESKQDESGMPNNRFLAERTGGTYSTLKVQPAELEDSGVYFCASSQGGSSGGAINEQFFGPGTRLTVL.

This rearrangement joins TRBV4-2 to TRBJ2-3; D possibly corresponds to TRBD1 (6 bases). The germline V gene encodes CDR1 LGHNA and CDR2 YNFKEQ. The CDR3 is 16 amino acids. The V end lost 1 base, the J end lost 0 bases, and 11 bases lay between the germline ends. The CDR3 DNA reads TGTGCCAGCAGCCAAGGGTTAGGACAGAGCACAGATACGCAGTATTTT. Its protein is CASSQGLGQSTDTQYF.

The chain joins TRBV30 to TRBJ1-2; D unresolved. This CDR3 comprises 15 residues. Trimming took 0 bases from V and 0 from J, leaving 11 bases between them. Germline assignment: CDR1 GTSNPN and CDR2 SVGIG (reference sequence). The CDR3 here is CAWSVRHITNYGYTF. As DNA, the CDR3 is TGTGCCTGGAGTGTCCGCCACATTACTAACTATGGCTACACCTTC.

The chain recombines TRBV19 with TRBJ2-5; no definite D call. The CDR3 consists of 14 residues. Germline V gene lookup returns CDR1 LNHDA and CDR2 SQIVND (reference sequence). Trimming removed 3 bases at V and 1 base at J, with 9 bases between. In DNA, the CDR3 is TGTGCCAGTAGTATTAACCTGCTCCAAGAGACCCAGTACTTC. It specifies CASSINLLQETQYF. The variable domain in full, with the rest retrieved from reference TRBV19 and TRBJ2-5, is DGGITQSPKYLFRKEGQNVTLSCEQNLNHDAMYWYRQDPGQGLRLIYYSQIVNDFQKGDIAEGYSVSREKKESFPLTVTSAQKNPTAFYLCASSINLLQETQYFGPGTRLLVL.